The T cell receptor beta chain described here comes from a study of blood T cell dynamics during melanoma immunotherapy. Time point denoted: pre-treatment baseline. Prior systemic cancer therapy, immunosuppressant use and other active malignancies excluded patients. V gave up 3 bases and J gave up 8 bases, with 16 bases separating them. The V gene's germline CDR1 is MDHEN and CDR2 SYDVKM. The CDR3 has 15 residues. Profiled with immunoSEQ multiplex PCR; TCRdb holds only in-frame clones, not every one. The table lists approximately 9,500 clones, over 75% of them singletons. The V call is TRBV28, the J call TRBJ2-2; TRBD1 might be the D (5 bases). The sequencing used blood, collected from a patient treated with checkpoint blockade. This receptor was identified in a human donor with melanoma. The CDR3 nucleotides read TGTGCCAGCAGTTTGGCAGGGTTGGGTACTGGGGAGCTGTTTTTT. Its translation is CASSLAGLGTGELFF.